This TCR beta chain stems from a study of T cell changes during pregnancy in multiple sclerosis. Trimming removed 0 bases at V and 4 bases at J, with 8 bases between. The CDR3 length is 14 residues. Germline V gives CDR1 LGHNA, CDR2 YNFKEQ. Using immunoSEQ multiplex PCR, the repertoire was profiled, and TCRdb retains in-frame clones only, with some absent. The sample holds approximately 83,000 clones, over 80% seen once. V is TRBV4-2 and J is TRBJ2-3, with a weak D call TRBD2 (5 bases). The source material was peripheral blood, sampled in the first trimester of pregnancy. This sequence originates from a female donor with multiple sclerosis, enrolled in a pregnancy study. The CDR3, as DNA: TGTGCCAGCAGCCAAGAACTAGAGGCAGATACGCAGTATTTT. Protein product: CASSQELEADTQYF.